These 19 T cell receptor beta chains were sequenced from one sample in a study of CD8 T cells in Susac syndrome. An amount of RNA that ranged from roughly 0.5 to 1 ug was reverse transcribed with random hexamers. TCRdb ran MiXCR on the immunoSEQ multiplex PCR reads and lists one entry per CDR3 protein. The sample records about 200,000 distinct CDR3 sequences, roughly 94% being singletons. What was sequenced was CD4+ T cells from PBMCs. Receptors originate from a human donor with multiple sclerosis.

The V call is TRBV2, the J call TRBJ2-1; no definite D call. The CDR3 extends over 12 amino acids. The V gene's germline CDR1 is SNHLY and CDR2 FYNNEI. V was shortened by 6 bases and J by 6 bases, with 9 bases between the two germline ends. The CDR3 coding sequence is TGTGCCAGCAGGGCCCCAGCCAATGAGCAGTTCTTC. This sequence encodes CASRAPANEQFF. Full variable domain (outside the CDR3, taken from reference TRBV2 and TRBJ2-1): EPEVTQTPSHQVTQMGQEVILRCVPISNHLYFYWYRQILGQKVEFLVSFYNNEISEKSEIFDDQFSVERPDGSNFTLKIRSTKLEDSAMYFCASRAPANEQFFGPGTRLTVL.

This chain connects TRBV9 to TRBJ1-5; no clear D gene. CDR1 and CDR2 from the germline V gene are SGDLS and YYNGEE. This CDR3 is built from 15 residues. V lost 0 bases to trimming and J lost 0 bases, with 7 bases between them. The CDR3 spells CASSVGPNSNQPQHF. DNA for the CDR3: TGTGCCAGCAGCGTAGGACCTAATAGCAATCAGCCCCAGCATTTT.

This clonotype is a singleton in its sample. CDR3 in DNA: TGTGCCAGCAGCTTGGCCGTACAGGAGCAGTTCTTC. This sequence encodes CASSLAVQEQFF. J is TRBJ2-1 and V is TRBV5-4; no clear D. The V gene's germline CDR1 is SGHNT and CDR2 YYREEE (reference sequence). This CDR3 is built from 12 residues. The V end was cut by 0 bases, the J end by 10 bases, with 8 bases between.

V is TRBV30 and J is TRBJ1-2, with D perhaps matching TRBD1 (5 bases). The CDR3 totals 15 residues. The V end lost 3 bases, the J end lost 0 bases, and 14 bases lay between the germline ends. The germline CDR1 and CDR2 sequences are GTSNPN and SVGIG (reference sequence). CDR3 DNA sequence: TGTGCCTGGAGAGTGGGGAAGGGGTCTAACTATGGCTACACCTTC. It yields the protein CAWRVGKGSNYGYTF.

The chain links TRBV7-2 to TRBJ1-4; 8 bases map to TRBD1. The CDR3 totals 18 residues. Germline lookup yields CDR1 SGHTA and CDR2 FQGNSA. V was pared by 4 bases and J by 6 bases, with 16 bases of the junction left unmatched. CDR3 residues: CASSSHSAGQVRDEKLFF. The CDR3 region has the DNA TGTGCCAGCAGCTCGCATTCAGCGGGACAGGTGCGAGATGAAAAACTGTTTTTT. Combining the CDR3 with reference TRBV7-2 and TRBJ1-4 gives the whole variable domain GAGVSQSPSNKVTEKGKDVELRCDPISGHTALYWYRQSLGQGLEFLIYFQGNSAPDKSGLPSDRFSAERTGGSVSTLTIQRTQQEDSAVYLCASSSHSAGQVRDEKLFFGSGTQLSVL.

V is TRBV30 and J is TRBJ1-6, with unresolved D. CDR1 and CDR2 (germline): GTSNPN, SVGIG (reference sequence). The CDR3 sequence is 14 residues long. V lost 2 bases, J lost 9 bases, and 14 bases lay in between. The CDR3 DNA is TGTGCCTGGAGTCCCACAGTGGGAGGTTCACCCCTCCACTTT. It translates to CAWSPTVGGSPLHF.

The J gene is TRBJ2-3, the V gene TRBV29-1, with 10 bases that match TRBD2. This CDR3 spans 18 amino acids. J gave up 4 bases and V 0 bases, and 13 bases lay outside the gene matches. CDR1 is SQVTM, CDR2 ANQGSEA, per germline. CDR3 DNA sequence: TGCAGCGTTGAAGATAGCGGGGGGCCCCGTCGATTAGCAGATACGCAGTATTTT. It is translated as CSVEDSGGPRRLADTQYF.

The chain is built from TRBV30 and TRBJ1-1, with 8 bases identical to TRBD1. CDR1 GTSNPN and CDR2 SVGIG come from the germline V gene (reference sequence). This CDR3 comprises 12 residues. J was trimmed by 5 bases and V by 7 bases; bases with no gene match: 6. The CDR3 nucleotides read TGTGCCTTCAGGGGGCCGTATACTGAAGCTTTCTTT. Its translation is CAFRGPYTEAFF. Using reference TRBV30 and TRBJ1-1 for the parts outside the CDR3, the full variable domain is SQTIHQWPATLVQPVGSPLSLECTVEGTSNPNLYWYRQAAGRGLQLLFYSVGIGQISSEVPQNLSASRPQDRQFILSSKKLLLSDSGFYLCAFRGPYTEAFFGQGTRLTVV.

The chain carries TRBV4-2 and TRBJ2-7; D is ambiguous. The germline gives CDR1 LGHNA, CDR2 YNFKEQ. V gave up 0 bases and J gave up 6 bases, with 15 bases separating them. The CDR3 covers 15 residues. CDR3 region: CASSQEVRASREQYF. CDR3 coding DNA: TGTGCCAGCAGCCAAGAGGTTCGAGCATCCCGCGAGCAGTACTTC.

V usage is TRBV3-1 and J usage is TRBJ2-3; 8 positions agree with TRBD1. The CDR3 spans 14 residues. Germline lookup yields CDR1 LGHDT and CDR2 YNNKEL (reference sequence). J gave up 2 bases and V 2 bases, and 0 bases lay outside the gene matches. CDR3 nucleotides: TGTGCCAGCAGCCAACAGGGGGCCACAGATACGCAGTATTTT. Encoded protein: CASSQQGATDTQYF.

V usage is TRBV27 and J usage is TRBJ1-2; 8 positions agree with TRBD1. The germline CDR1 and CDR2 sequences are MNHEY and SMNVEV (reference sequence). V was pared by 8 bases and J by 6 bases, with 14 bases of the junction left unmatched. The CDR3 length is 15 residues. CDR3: CASAQETGENHGYTF. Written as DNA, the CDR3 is TGTGCCAGCGCACAAGAGACAGGGGAAAATCATGGCTACACCTTC.

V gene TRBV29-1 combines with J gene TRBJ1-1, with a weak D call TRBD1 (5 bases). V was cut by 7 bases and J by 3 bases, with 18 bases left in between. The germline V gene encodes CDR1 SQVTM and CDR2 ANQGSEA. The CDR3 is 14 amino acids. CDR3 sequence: CSAAIWGFDTEAFF. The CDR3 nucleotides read TGCAGCGCCGCAATCTGGGGGTTTGACACTGAAGCTTTCTTT.

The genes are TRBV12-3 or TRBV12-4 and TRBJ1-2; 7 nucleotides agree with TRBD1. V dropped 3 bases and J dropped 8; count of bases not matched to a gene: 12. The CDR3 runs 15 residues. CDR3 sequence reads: CASSLMRGRSNGYTF. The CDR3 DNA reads TGTGCCAGCAGTTTGATGAGGGGGCGCTCGAACGGCTACACCTTC.

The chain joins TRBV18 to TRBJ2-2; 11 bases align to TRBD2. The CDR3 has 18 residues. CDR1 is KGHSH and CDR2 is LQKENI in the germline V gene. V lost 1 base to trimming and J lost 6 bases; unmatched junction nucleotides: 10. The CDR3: CASSPRQTSGVVAGELFF. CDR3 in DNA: TGTGCCAGCTCACCACGCCAGACTAGCGGGGTTGTTGCCGGGGAGCTGTTTTTT.

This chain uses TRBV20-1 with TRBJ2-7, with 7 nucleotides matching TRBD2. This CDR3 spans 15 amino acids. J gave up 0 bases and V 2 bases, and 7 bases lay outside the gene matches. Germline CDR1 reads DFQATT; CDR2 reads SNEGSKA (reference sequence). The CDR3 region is CSARPLGGSSYEQYF. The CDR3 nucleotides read TGCAGTGCTAGACCTCTGGGAGGGAGCTCCTACGAGCAGTACTTC.

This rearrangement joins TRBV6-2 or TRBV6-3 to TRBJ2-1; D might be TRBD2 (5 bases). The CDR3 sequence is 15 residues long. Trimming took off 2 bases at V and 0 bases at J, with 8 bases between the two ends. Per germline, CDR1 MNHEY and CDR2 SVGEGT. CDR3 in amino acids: CASSYLTSSYNEQFF. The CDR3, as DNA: TGTGCCAGCAGTTACCTTACTAGCTCCTACAATGAGCAGTTCTTC.

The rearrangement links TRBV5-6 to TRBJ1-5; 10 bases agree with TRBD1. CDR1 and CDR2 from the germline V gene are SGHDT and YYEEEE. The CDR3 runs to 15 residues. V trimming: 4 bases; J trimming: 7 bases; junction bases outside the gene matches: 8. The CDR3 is CASSPRGTGVQPQHF. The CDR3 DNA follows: TGTGCCAGCAGCCCTAGAGGGACAGGGGTACAGCCCCAGCATTTT.

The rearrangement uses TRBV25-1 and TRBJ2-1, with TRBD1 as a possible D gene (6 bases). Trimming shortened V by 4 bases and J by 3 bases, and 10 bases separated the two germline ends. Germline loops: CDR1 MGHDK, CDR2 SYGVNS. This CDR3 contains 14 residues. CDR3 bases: TGTGCCAGCAGTGTACCGGACAGCTACAATGAGCAGTTCTTC. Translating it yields CASSVPDSYNEQFF.

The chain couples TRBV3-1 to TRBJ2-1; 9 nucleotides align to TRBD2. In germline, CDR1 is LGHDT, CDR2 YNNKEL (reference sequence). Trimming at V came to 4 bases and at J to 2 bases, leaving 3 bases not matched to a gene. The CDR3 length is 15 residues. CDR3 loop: CASSRSGGTYNEQFF. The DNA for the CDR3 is TGTGCCAGCAGCCGAAGCGGGGGGACCTACAATGAGCAGTTCTTC.